This T cell receptor beta chain comes out of a study of shared clonotypes between healthy human individuals. Sequencing used immunoSEQ multiplex PCR; TCRdb keeps in-frame clones, though not all of them. The top ten clones hold about a quarter of a sample with fewer than 800,000 clones, roughly nine tenths of them seen once. The CDR3 runs 14 residues. V lost 8 bases to trimming and J lost 2 bases, with 16 bases between them. The germline V gene encodes CDR1 MNHEY and CDR2 SMNVEV (reference sequence). Naivety among CD8 cells was defined by CD45RO negativity and positive CCR7 selection, thereby excluding terminally differentiated effector memory CD45RA+ cells.

The rearrangement links TRBV27 to TRBJ2-7; no definite D call. Input material: naive CD8+ T cells sorted from blood. The TCR comes from a man younger than 45 in good health. The CDR3 coding sequence is TGTGCCAGCCGCCTAGGAGCCCCGACCTACGAGCAGTACTTC. It is translated as CASRLGAPTYEQYF.